These 21 T cell receptor beta chains were sequenced from one sample in a study of T cell clusters in autoimmune cytopenias. Multiplex touch-down PCR amplified TRB using TRB-A and TRB-B pools in one tube. From the multiplex PCR reads, TCRdb lists one entry per CDR3 protein and no DNA. This sample's table has approximately 15,000 distinct CDR3 sequences. Tens of thousands of genome equivalents of blood DNA were amplified for TRB. The same data also contributed to another study, on T cell repertoires in aging, cancer and after chemotherapy.

What was sequenced was peripheral blood. All receptors derive from a human donor in good health.

The CDR3: CASSPRDGGGEQYF. This chain connects TRBV27 to TRBJ2-7; TCRdb lists TRBD1, though no DNA is available to test this call. This CDR3 is 14 amino acids long. Per germline, CDR1 MNHEY and CDR2 SMNVEV (reference sequence).

The chain couples TRBV12-3 or TRBV12-4 to TRBJ2-1; TCRdb picks TRBD1, but there is no DNA to check that call. The CDR3 runs to 13 residues. The CDR3 loop is CASTLGVSNEQFF.

This rearrangement joins TRBV19 to TRBJ2-2; TCRdb proposes TRBD1, but this gene call is untestable without DNA. Germline assignment: CDR1 LNHDA and CDR2 SQIVND (reference sequence). The CDR3 is made up of 14 amino acids. The CDR3 sequence: CASRSPGGVGELFF.

This chain links TRBV6-2 or TRBV6-3 with TRBJ2-7. Germline V gene data show CDR1 as MNHEY and CDR2 as SVGEGT. This CDR3 has 13 amino acids. The CDR3 is CASCTVSSYEQYF.

Considering frequency, this clonotype is medium-sized. The V and J genes are TRBV19 and TRBJ2-3; no DNA is available, so the TRBD1 call from TCRdb remains unchecked. CDR3 length: 12 amino acids. CDR1 and CDR2 from the germline V gene are LNHDA and SQIVND (reference sequence). CDR3 sequence: CASSLPPDTQYF.

The genes are TRBV27 and TRBJ1-2; lacking DNA, the TRBD1 call made by TCRdb goes unchecked. CDR1 and CDR2 (germline): MNHEY, SMNVEV (reference sequence). The CDR3 totals 14 residues. The CDR3 region is CASGKGPIRGGYTF.

V usage is TRBV19 and J usage is TRBJ2-1; TCRdb names TRBD2, which stays unverified in the absence of DNA. The CDR3 extends over 16 amino acids. Germline values: CDR1 LNHDA, CDR2 SQIVND (reference sequence). This CDR3 is CASSPQLTSGRAEQFF.

V usage is TRBV6-5 and J usage is TRBJ1-3. Looked up from germline, CDR1 is MNHEY and CDR2 is SVGAGI. The CDR3 has 11 residues. The CDR3 reads CASVWGNTIYF.

The V and J genes are TRBV6-5 and TRBJ2-1; TCRdb returns TRBD2, unconfirmable since there is no DNA. Germline assignment: CDR1 MNHEY and CDR2 SVGAGI. CDR3 size: 13 residues. CDR3 loop: CASMSGGSNEQFF.

The chain has TRBV19 and TRBJ1-3. Germline V gene sequence: CDR1 LNHDA, CDR2 SQIVND (reference sequence). The CDR3 has 13 amino acids. The CDR3 is CASNEGPGNTIYF.

V is TRBV30 and J is TRBJ2-7; TCRdb's assignment of TRBD2 cannot be checked, as there is no DNA. There are 15 residues in the CDR3. In germline, CDR1 is GTSNPN, CDR2 SVGIG (reference sequence). The CDR3 sequence is CAWSYSGGFSYEQYF. Looking up the rest from reference TRBV30 and TRBJ2-7 gives the full variable domain: SQTIHQWPATLVQPVGSPLSLECTVEGTSNPNLYWYRQAAGRGLQLLFYSVGIGQISSEVPQNLSASRPQDRQFILSSKKLLLSDSGFYLCAWSYSGGFSYEQYFGPGTRLTVT.

The V and J genes are TRBV19 and TRBJ1-5; TCRdb indicates TRBD1, and absent DNA this call remains unverified. This CDR3 has 15 amino acids. CDR1 is LNHDA and CDR2 is SQIVND in the germline V gene (reference sequence). This chain's CDR3 is CASSITRAGDQPQHF.

The chain recombines TRBV7-9 with TRBJ2-1. CDR1 is SEHNR and CDR2 is FQNEAQ in the germline V gene (reference sequence). CDR3 size: 15 residues. CDR3 region: CASSLADGSYNEQFF.

The chain is built from TRBV19 and TRBJ1-3; the TCRdb D gene call, TRBD1, has no DNA to confirm it. The CDR3 extends over 14 amino acids. Germline V lookup: CDR1 LNHDA, CDR2 SQIVND (reference sequence). CDR3: CATSSGQGRNTIYF.

This chain links TRBV5-6 with TRBJ1-1; as DNA is missing, the TRBD1 call by TCRdb cannot be tested. CDR3 length equals 13 residues. Germline V gene lookup returns CDR1 SGHDT and CDR2 YYEEEE. This CDR3 is CASSPPGATEAFF.

This clonotype ranks as medium-sized in terms of frequency. This sequence joins TRBV29-1 and TRBJ2-1; TCRdb indicates TRBD2, and absent DNA this call remains unverified. Per the germline V gene, CDR1 is SQVTM and CDR2 is ANQGSEA. The CDR3 loop spans 13 amino acids. The CDR3 is CSVGLAGGNEQFF.

This clonotype is labeled medium-sized based on frequency. This chain connects TRBV7-9 to TRBJ2-1; TCRdb lists TRBD1, though no DNA is available to test this call. This CDR3 is 12 amino acids long. Germline V gene lookup returns CDR1 SEHNR and CDR2 FQNEAQ (reference sequence). This CDR3 is CASSQQGNEQFF.

This clonotype registers medium-sized by frequency. The chain carries TRBV29-1 and TRBJ2-1; TCRdb indicates TRBD1, and absent DNA this call remains unverified. The CDR3 has 13 amino acids. Germline values: CDR1 SQVTM, CDR2 ANQGSEA. CDR3: CSLGGGMYNEQFF.

This chain uses TRBV5-5 with TRBJ1-5; without DNA, the TCRdb call of TRBD1 cannot be checked. The CDR3 consists of 15 residues. Germline CDR1 and CDR2: SGHKS and YYEKEE (reference sequence). The CDR3 reads CASSPGQSGNQPQHF. The full variable domain, with the rest looked up from reference TRBV5-5 and TRBJ1-5, is DAGVTQSPTHLIKTRGQQVTLRCSPISGHKSVSWYQQVLGQGPQFIFQYYEKEERGRGNFPDRFSARQFPNYSSELNVNALLLGDSALYLCASSPGQSGNQPQHFGDGTRLSIL.

The chain employs TRBV27 and TRBJ1-1. Germline lookup yields CDR1 MNHEY and CDR2 SMNVEV (reference sequence). This CDR3 contains 13 residues. CDR3 residues: CASSFYVNTEAFF.

Considering frequency, this clonotype is medium-sized. This chain connects TRBV19 to TRBJ2-3. CDR1 and CDR2 from the germline V gene are LNHDA and SQIVND (reference sequence). CDR3 length: 13 amino acids. CDR3 amino acids: CASRRYTTDTQYF.